The present TCR beta chain was sequenced within a study of blood T cell repertoires in COVID-19. Study-level background: Material from acute and convalescent COVID-19 was sourced from the United States, Italy and Spain.

CDR3 length equals 14 residues. The trim removed 3 bases at V and 3 bases at J, leaving 4 bases unmatched. The germline CDR1 and CDR2 sequences are SGHTA and FQGNSA. Clones were sequenced by immunoSEQ multiplex PCR, and TCRdb holds only the in-frame ones, with some missing. Of approximately 140,000 clones listed, approximately 80% are singletons. The clonotype comes from a man in his 70s with acute or convalescent COVID-19. Sequencing was done on a sample of peripheral blood. The rearrangement links TRBV7-2 to TRBJ1-1, with 7 bases fitting TRBD1. CDR3 in amino acids: CASSLDTGDTEAFF. The CDR3 nucleotides are TGTGCCAGCAGCTTGGACACAGGGGACACTGAAGCTTTCTTT.